Listed below are T cell receptor beta chains from one sample, sequenced in a study of cytomegalovirus exposure and HLA in healthy donors. Some clones are missing from TCRdb's copy, which holds only in-frame ones; the method was immunoSEQ multiplex PCR. The table lists some 180,000 clones, roughly 86% of them singletons, with roughly 7% in the top ten. Material for sequencing was PBMCs. The receptors come from a man in his thirties or forties in good health and CMV-seropositive. The CDR3 runs from the conserved cysteine through the conserved F or W. D genes are given only for firm matches. Only some rows state a clone size, as once, few, many or a class for expanded clones.

clone size	V gene	D gene	J gene	CDR3 DNA	CDR3 protein
-	TRBV6-5	-	TRBJ1-2	TGTGCCAGCGCCCGGGCCAGTTCTGGTGGCTACACCTTC	CASARASSGGYTF
-	TRBV9	-	TRBJ1-1	TGTGCCAGCAGCGTAGGGCCCGGGGGCGGCACTGAAGCTTTCTTT	CASSVGPGGGTEAFF
many	TRBV6-5	TRBD2	TRBJ2-7	TGTGCCACCCGACAGCGGGACTCCTACGAGCAGTACTTC	CATRQRDSYEQYF
-	TRBV11-2	-	TRBJ2-1	TGTGCCAGCAGCTTAGGCAGGGGATTGGATGAGCAGTTCTTC	CASSLGRGLDEQFF
-	TRBV7-9	TRBD2	TRBJ2-2	TGTGCCAGCAGCCTACTAGCGGGAGGGCCTGGGGAGCTGTTTTTT	CASSLLAGGPGELFF
-	TRBV7-2	TRBD2	TRBJ2-1	TGTGCCAGCAACCTGCCCGGGCTAGCGGCCTACAATGAGCAGTTCTTC	CASNLPGLAAYNEQFF
-	TRBV2	TRBD1	TRBJ2-7	TGTGCCAGCATTGAACCCGGGACAGGGTTTTCCTACGAGCAGTACTTC	CASIEPGTGFSYEQYF
-	TRBV18	TRBD2	TRBJ2-7	TGTGCCAGCTCACCGCCGGGGGGCTCCTACGAGCAGTACTTC	CASSPPGGSYEQYF
-	TRBV29-1	TRBD1	TRBJ1-5	TGCACCCTTCCAGGGGGCAGGGGCAATCAGCCCCAGCATTTT	CTLPGGRGNQPQHF
-	TRBV14	-	TRBJ1-1	TGTGCCAGCAGCCGGGGGACTGAAGCTTTCTTT	CASSRGTEAFF
once	TRBV9	-	TRBJ2-7	TGTGCCAGCAGCGTTACGACAGTTCCCTCCGAGCAGTACTTC	CASSVTTVPSEQYF
few	TRBV7-3	-	TRBJ2-6	TGTGCCAGCACGATCCCGACCTCTGGGGCCAACGTCCTGACTTTC	CASTIPTSGANVLTF
-	TRBV9	-	TRBJ1-5	TGTGCCAGCAACCACGAGGGTAGCAATCAGCCCCAGCATTTT	CASNHEGSNQPQHF
-	TRBV11-1	-	TRBJ1-5	TGTGCCAGCAGCCCCGATGCCTATAATCAGCCCCAGCATTTT	CASSPDAYNQPQHF
once	TRBV7-6	TRBD1	TRBJ1-5	TGTGCCAGCAGCCGGACACCGGGACAGGGGTTCAATCAGCCCCAGCATTTT	CASSRTPGQGFNQPQHF
-	TRBV27	-	TRBJ2-6	TGTGCCACGGGAGTCCAGGCCAACGTCCTGACTTTC	CATGVQANVLTF
-	TRBV2	-	TRBJ1-5	TGTGCCAGCAACATCCAGGGTATGTCAGGCAATCAGCCCCAGCATTTT	CASNIQGMSGNQPQHF
-	TRBV28	-	TRBJ2-7	TGTGCCAGCAGTTTGGAGGCGGGGCTCTCCTACGAGCAGTACTTC	CASSLEAGLSYEQYF
-	TRBV9	TRBD2	TRBJ2-1	TGTGCCAGCAGCGTAGAGGTAGCGGGGGTCAATGAGCAGTTCTTC	CASSVEVAGVNEQFF
few	TRBV6-4	TRBD2	TRBJ2-3	TGTGCCAGCAGTGGAGTAGCGGGGGCGTCAGATACGCAGTATTTT	CASSGVAGASDTQYF
-	TRBV7-9	-	TRBJ2-5	TGTGCCAGCAGCTTACACGCTGGCAGGGAAGAGACCCAGTACTTC	CASSLHAGREETQYF
-	TRBV6-5	-	TRBJ2-3	TGTGCCAGCTCTCCAGCGGGTCCTAGCACAGATACGCAGTATTTT	CASSPAGPSTDTQYF
few	TRBV10-3	-	TRBJ2-7	TGTGCCATCAGTGAGTCGGACTACGAGCAGTACTTC	CAISESDYEQYF
-	TRBV5-1	-	TRBJ2-3	TGCGCCAGCAGCCCCGGGACATATGGCACAGATACGCAGTATTTT	CASSPGTYGTDTQYF
once	TRBV7-2	-	TRBJ2-7	TGTGCCAGCAGCAAAACAGGGCCGGGCTCCTACGAGCAGTACTTC	CASSKTGPGSYEQYF
-	TRBV9	TRBD2	TRBJ2-3	TGTGCCAGCAGCGTCTACCCACTAGCGGGCAGCACAGATACGCAGTATTTT	CASSVYPLAGSTDTQYF
medium-sized	TRBV14	-	TRBJ2-4	TGTGCCAGCAGCCAAGCGCAGGGGCTAGCCAAAAACATTCAGTACTTC	CASSQAQGLAKNIQYF
-	TRBV4-1	TRBD2	TRBJ2-1	TGCGCCAGCAGCGCTCTTGGGACTAGCGTGTATGTAGATGAGCAGTTCTTC	CASSALGTSVYVDEQFF
-	TRBV27	-	TRBJ2-6	TGTGCCAGCAGTTTAGAGGGAACCTCTGGGGCCAACGTCCTGACTTTC	CASSLEGTSGANVLTF
-	TRBV6-1	TRBD1	TRBJ2-7	TGTGCCAGCAGGGACAGGGGGAAGTACGAGCAGTACTTC	CASRDRGKYEQYF
-	TRBV5-1	TRBD1	TRBJ1-6	TGCGCCAGCAGCTTGGAGACAGGGGGATCACCCCTCCACTTT	CASSLETGGSPLHF
-	TRBV6-6	-	TRBJ1-6	TGTGCCAGCAGTTACTCGGAGCGTTCACCCCTCCACTTT	CASSYSERSPLHF
-	TRBV6-5	TRBD2	TRBJ2-5	TGTGCCAGCAGTTACCGCGGGGGGGTTTGGGAGACCCAGTACTTC	CASSYRGGVWETQYF
-	TRBV6-5	-	TRBJ2-1	TGTGCCAGCAGTTACTTGAGGGAGCAGTTCTTC	CASSYLREQFF
-	TRBV4-2	-	TRBJ2-3	TGTGCCAGCACCCCTAGCGGCACAGATACGCAGTATTTT	CASTPSGTDTQYF
-	TRBV18	TRBD1	TRBJ1-5	TGTGCCAGCTCACCGGACAGGGAAGGTCAGCCCCAGCATTTT	CASSPDREGQPQHF
-	TRBV2	TRBD1	TRBJ1-4	TGTGCCACCGCACTCAGGGGGGGGAATGAAAAACTGTTTTTT	CATALRGGNEKLFF
-	TRBV4-1	TRBD2	TRBJ2-1	TGCGCCAGCAGCCCCTTAATGGGGGGGGGATCCTACAATGAGCAGTTCTTC	CASSPLMGGGSYNEQFF
-	TRBV29-1	-	TRBJ1-1	TGCAGCGTTGGCTATGCGAACGGAGCTTTCTTT	CSVGYANGAFF
-	TRBV6-5	-	TRBJ2-1	TGTGCCAGCAGTTTAATTCTACCAACCACCTACAATGAGCAGTTCTTC	CASSLILPTTYNEQFF
-	TRBV2	-	TRBJ2-3	TGTGCCAGCGACTCTAGCGTTGAAGGCACAGATACGCAGTATTTT	CASDSSVEGTDTQYF
few	TRBV27	-	TRBJ1-6	TGTGCCAGCAGTTTAAACGCGGGCACTAGTGCTTCACCCCTCCACTTT	CASSLNAGTSASPLHF
few	TRBV29-1	-	TRBJ1-2	TGCAGCGTTGTAGGTGGATGGGATGGCTACACCTTC	CSVVGGWDGYTF
-	TRBV7-9	-	TRBJ2-1	TGTGCCAGCAGCTTACAATGGGGCTCCTACAATGAGCAGTTCTTC	CASSLQWGSYNEQFF
-	TRBV19	TRBD1	TRBJ2-4	TGTGCCAGTCGGACAGGGAACATTCAGTACTTC	CASRTGNIQYF
once	TRBV2	-	TRBJ2-1	TGTGCCAGTCTCCTAGCCGGCGAACAGTTCTTC	CASLLAGEQFF